Following are 23 T cell receptor beta chains from one sample sequenced in a study of identical twins. TCRdb reprocessed the 5' RACE reads via MiXCR and lists one record per CDR3 protein. Here the sample spans approximately 500,000 distinct CDR3 sequences, 20% to 25% being singletons. These data are also associated with another study on T cells expressing NK-cell markers.

Sample: CD4+ T cells sorted from blood. These receptors were collected from a woman aged 18-35 years in good health.

This clonotype has only a few counts. The rearrangement links TRBV5-5 to TRBJ2-7; D gene ambiguous. V gave up 4 bases and J gave up 0 bases, with 11 bases separating them. The V gene's germline CDR1 is SGHKS and CDR2 YYEKEE (reference sequence). CDR3 length: 14 amino acids. CDR3 sequence (DNA): TGTGCCAGCAGCACCCCCGGACGCTCCTACGAGCAGTACTTC. It specifies CASSTPGRSYEQYF.

This clonotype has more than one count but fewer than ten. The V and J genes are TRBV6-2 or TRBV6-3 and TRBJ2-1; D remains unclear. V was pared by 7 bases and J by 4 bases, with 20 bases between. CDR1 is MNHEY, CDR2 SVGEGT, per germline. This CDR3 is built from 16 residues. This CDR3 is CASTTEGRARYNEQFF. CDR3 nucleotide sequence: TGTGCCAGCACCACGGAAGGTCGGGCTCGGTACAATGAGCAGTTCTTC.

This clonotype was counted between two and nine times. CDR3 DNA: TGTGCCAGCCTAGAAGGGAGAGATACGCAGTATTTT. Residues: CASLEGRDTQYF. The chain recombines TRBV2 with TRBJ2-3; possibly TRBD2 for D (5 bases). Between the trimmed V and J ends, which lost 8 bases and 5 bases, there was a span of 11 bases. This CDR3 is built from 12 residues. Germline loops: CDR1 SNHLY, CDR2 FYNNEI. The entire variable domain, with the rest obtained from reference TRBV2 and TRBJ2-3, is as follows: EPEVTQTPSHQVTQMGQEVILRCVPISNHLYFYWYRQILGQKVEFLVSFYNNEISEKSEIFDDQFSVERPDGSNFTLKIRSTKLEDSAMYFCASLEGRDTQYFGPGTRLTVL.

This clonotype was recorded a few times. The V and J genes are TRBV13 and TRBJ2-3; D gene ambiguous. Germline CDR1 and CDR2: PRHDT and FYEKMQ (reference sequence). CDR3 length: 14 amino acids. Trimming took 8 bases from V and 0 from J, leaving 12 bases between them. The CDR3 DNA reads TGTGCCAGCGCGGCGGCGTCCAGCACAGATACGCAGTATTTT. Its protein is CASAAASSTDTQYF.

In this sample, this clonotype turned up a few times. The rearrangement uses TRBV7-9 and TRBJ1-1; D not certain. CDR1 and CDR2 (germline): SEHNR, FQNEAQ (reference sequence). The V end lost 5 bases, the J end lost 5 bases, and 18 bases lay between the germline ends. The CDR3 totals 15 residues. The CDR3 reads CASSPGRIQGTEAFF. CDR3 nucleotides: TGTGCCAGCAGCCCTGGACGGATTCAAGGGACTGAAGCTTTCTTT.

This clonotype was recorded at least ten times. The genes are TRBV12-3 or TRBV12-4 and TRBJ2-2; D gene unclear. With 1 base removed from V and 4 bases from J, the gap between germline ends came to 7 bases. There are 14 residues in the CDR3. The CDR3 DNA reads as TGTGCCAGCAGTTTAGGGGCTTCCACCGGGGAGCTGTTTTTT. This gives the protein CASSLGASTGELFF.

This clonotype was seen more than once but under ten times. V usage is TRBV12-3 or TRBV12-4 and J usage is TRBJ2-7, with D perhaps matching TRBD2 (6 bases). The CDR3 is 15 residues long. Trimming shortened V by 2 bases and J by 2 bases, and 13 bases separated the two germline ends. The CDR3 DNA sequence: TGTGCCAGCAGTTTAACTAGCCCGGGTCCCTACGAGCAGTACTTC. It is translated as CASSLTSPGPYEQYF.

The genes are TRBV5-1 and TRBJ2-2, with D possibly being TRBD2 (7 bases). Germline CDR1 reads SGHRS; CDR2 reads YFSETQ. The CDR3 is 16 residues long. V was trimmed by 4 bases and J by 3 bases, leaving 16 bases between them. The CDR3 loop is CASSRRGGPDTGELFF. The CDR3 bases are TGCGCCAGCAGCCGGAGGGGGGGGCCGGACACCGGGGAGCTGTTTTTT.

The chain combines TRBV20-1 with TRBJ2-3, with 14 bases that match TRBD2. V dropped 4 bases and J dropped 2; count of bases not matched to a gene: 5. In germline, CDR1 is DFQATT, CDR2 SNEGSKA (reference sequence). There are 16 residues in the CDR3. The CDR3 DNA is TGCAGTGCTACTATGGGACTAGCGGGGGTCACAGATACGCAGTATTTT. It codes for CSATMGLAGVTDTQYF.

In its sample, this clonotype was seen a few times. J is TRBJ1-2 and V is TRBV6-5; tentatively, D is TRBD1 (6 bases). V gave up 7 bases and J gave up 4 bases, with 10 bases separating them. Germline values: CDR1 MNHEY, CDR2 SVGAGI. The CDR3 has 12 residues. CDR3: CASKTGFYGYTF. CDR3 DNA sequence: TGTGCCAGCAAAACAGGGTTCTATGGCTACACCTTC.

The rearrangement joins TRBV25-1 to TRBJ2-7; no definite D call. This CDR3 has 13 amino acids. V lost 6 bases and J lost 7, with 16 bases in between. Per the germline V gene, CDR1 is MGHDK and CDR2 is SYGVNS. CDR3 loop: CASRDPGRGEQYF. CDR3 nucleotides: TGTGCCAGCAGGGACCCAGGTCGTGGGGAGCAGTACTTC.

This clonotype has only a few counts. The V and J genes are TRBV27 and TRBJ1-5, with D hard to call. The CDR3 extends over 16 amino acids. CDR1 and CDR2 (germline): MNHEY, SMNVEV (reference sequence). Trimming stripped 2 bases from V and 0 bases from J, with 11 bases between. In DNA, the CDR3 is TGTGCCAGCAGTTTACGAGGGTCCCCTAGCAATCAGCCCCAGCATTTT. Its protein is CASSLRGSPSNQPQHF.

V gene TRBV5-1 combines with J gene TRBJ2-7, with 8 nucleotides matching TRBD1. The ends lost 3 bases at V and 1 base at J; junction bases unmatched: 3. Germline CDR1 and CDR2: SGHRS and YFSETQ. The CDR3 runs 14 residues. As DNA, the CDR3 is TGCGCCAGCAGCTATCGGACAGGGTCCTACGAGCAGTACTTC. Protein: CASSYRTGSYEQYF.

This clonotype was detected a few times. J is TRBJ2-1 and V is TRBV20-1; D gene unclear. Germline V lookup: CDR1 DFQATT, CDR2 SNEGSKA (reference sequence). The CDR3 runs to 12 residues. Trimming took off 3 bases at V and 7 bases at J, with 10 bases between the two ends. The CDR3 bases are TGCAGTGCTAGGACCCGACGGAATGAGCAGTTCTTC. This encodes CSARTRRNEQFF.

The CDR3 protein is CSAIGGGNTGELFF. The DNA for the CDR3 is TGCAGTGCTATCGGGGGGGGTAACACCGGGGAGCTGTTTTTT. The genes are TRBV20-1 and TRBJ2-2, with 8 bases that match TRBD2. CDR3 size: 14 residues. V shed 4 bases, J shed 2 bases, and the junction held 3 bases outside the gene matches. Germline V gene lookup returns CDR1 DFQATT and CDR2 SNEGSKA (reference sequence).

The chain joins TRBV24-1 to TRBJ2-3; unclear D gene. The germline V and J ends were trimmed by 3 bases and 5 bases, with 14 bases remaining between them. This CDR3 region has 15 residues. Germline-derived CDR1 and CDR2 are KGHDR and SFDVKD. The CDR3 loop is CATSDPSKFEDTQYF. CDR3 bases: TGTGCCACCAGTGATCCGAGTAAGTTTGAAGATACGCAGTATTTT.

This CDR3 is CASSYQREGEQYF. CDR3 sequence (DNA): TGCGCCAGCAGCTACCAGCGGGAGGGGGAGCAGTACTTC. The chain recombines TRBV10-1 with TRBJ2-7; 10 nucleotides agree with TRBD2. After removal of 6 bases from V and 7 bases from J, the junction contained 6 bases not matched to a gene. Per the germline V gene, CDR1 is WNHNN and CDR2 is SYGVQD (reference sequence). This CDR3 is 13 amino acids long.

This clonotype turned up a few times. The genes are TRBV7-2 and TRBJ1-1; D not certain. Germline CDR1 SGHTA, CDR2 FQGNSA. The CDR3 is 12 residues long. The V end was cut by 4 bases, the J end by 6 bases, with 9 bases between. CDR3 loop: CASSSSASEAFF. In DNA form, the CDR3 reads TGTGCCAGCAGCTCCTCAGCGTCTGAAGCTTTCTTT.

This clonotype was counted ten times or more. The rearrangement joins TRBV28 to TRBJ1-2; D is possibly TRBD1 (5 bases). Per germline, CDR1 MDHEN and CDR2 SYDVKM. V lost 3 bases to trimming and J lost 2 bases, with 13 bases between them. This CDR3 has 15 residues. CDR3 DNA: TGTGCCAGCAGTTTGTCCCTGACAGCGAACTATGGCTACACCTTC. Translation: CASSLSLTANYGYTF.

V is TRBV4-3 and J is TRBJ2-7; TRBD2 aligns across 9 bases. Trimming cost V 1 base and J 5 bases; bases outside gene matches: 9. Germline V gives CDR1 LGHNA, CDR2 YSLEER. The CDR3 has 16 residues. CDR3 region: CASSQAVSGRSHEQYF. CDR3 sequence (DNA): TGCGCCAGCAGCCAAGCGGTTAGCGGGAGATCCCACGAGCAGTACTTC.

This clonotype was picked up a small number of times. The gene calls are TRBV5-1 and TRBJ2-3, with a weak D call TRBD1 (5 bases). Germline V CDR1 and CDR2: SGHRS, YFSETQ. CDR3 length: 14 residues. V dropped 2 bases and J dropped 2 bases, with 9 bases sitting between them. The CDR3 region is CASSFGQVTDTQYF. In DNA form, the CDR3 reads TGCGCCAGCAGCTTTGGACAAGTCACAGATACGCAGTATTTT.

The V call is TRBV6-1, the J call TRBJ2-1, with TRBD1 as a possible D gene (5 bases). V lost 6 bases, J lost 6 bases, and 9 bases lay in between. The CDR3 loop spans 12 amino acids. The V gene's germline CDR1 is MNHNS and CDR2 SASEGT. The CDR3 is CASRLTVNEQFF. The CDR3 DNA reads as TGTGCCAGCAGGCTGACAGTCAATGAGCAGTTCTTC.

This clonotype came up a few times. The rearrangement links TRBV20-1 to TRBJ2-2; 13 positions match TRBD2. V was clipped by 0 bases and J by 1 base; unmatched bases: 5. This CDR3 has 18 amino acids. Germline V gene data show CDR1 as DFQATT and CDR2 as SNEGSKA (reference sequence). Here the CDR3 DNA reads TGCAGTGCTAGAGATAGGACTAGCGGGAGCTGGAACACCGGGGAGCTGTTTTTT. Translating gives CSARDRTSGSWNTGELFF.